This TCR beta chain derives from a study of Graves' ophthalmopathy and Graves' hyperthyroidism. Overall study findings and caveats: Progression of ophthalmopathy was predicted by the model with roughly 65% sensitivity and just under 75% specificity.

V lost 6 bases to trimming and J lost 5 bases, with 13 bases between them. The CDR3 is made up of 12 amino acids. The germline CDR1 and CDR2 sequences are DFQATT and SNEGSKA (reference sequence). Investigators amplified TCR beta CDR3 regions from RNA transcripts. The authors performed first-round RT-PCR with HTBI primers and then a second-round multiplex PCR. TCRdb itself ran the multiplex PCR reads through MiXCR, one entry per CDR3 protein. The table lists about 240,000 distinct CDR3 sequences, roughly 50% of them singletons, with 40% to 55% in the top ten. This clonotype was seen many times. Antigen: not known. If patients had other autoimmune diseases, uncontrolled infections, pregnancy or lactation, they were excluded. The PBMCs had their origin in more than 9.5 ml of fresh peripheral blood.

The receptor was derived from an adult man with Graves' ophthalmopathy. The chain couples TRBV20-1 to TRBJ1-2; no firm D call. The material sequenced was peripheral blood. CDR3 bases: TGCAGTGCCGGGCGCACGGAGTATGGCTACACCTTC. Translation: CSAGRTEYGYTF.